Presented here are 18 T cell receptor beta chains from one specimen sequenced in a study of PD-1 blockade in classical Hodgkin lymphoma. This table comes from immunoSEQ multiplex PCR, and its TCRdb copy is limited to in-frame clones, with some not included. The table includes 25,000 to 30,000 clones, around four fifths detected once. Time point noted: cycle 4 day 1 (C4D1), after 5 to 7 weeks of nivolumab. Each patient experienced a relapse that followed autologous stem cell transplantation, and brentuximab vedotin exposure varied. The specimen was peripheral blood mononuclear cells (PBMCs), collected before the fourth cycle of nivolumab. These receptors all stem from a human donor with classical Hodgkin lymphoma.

CDR3 bases: TGTGCCAGCAGCCCGGGACAGGTCTCCTACGAGCAGTACTTC. This codes for CASSPGQVSYEQYF. The chain combines TRBV7-9 with TRBJ2-5; TRBD1 aligns across 8 bases. The J call is doubtful: the DNA matches TRBJ2-7 better. Per germline, CDR1 SEHNR and CDR2 FQNEAQ (reference sequence). The CDR3 is 14 amino acids.

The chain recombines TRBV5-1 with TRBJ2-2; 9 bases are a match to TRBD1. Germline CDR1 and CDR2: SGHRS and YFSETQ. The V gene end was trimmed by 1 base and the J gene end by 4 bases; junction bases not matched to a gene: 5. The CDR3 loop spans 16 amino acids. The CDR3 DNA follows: TGCGCCAGCAGCTTGTTGGGACAGGGAGGCACCGGGGAGCTGTTTTTT. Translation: CASSLLGQGGTGELFF.

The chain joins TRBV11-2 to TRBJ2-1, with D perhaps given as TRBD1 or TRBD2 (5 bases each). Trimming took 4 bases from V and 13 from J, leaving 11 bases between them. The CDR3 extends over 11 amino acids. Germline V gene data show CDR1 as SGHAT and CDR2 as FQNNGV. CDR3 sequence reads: CASSSGTVQFF. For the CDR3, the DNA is TGTGCCAGCAGCTCCGGGACCGTACAGTTCTTC. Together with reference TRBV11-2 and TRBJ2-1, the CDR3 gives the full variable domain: EAGVAQSPRYKIIEKRQSVAFWCNPISGHATLYWYQQILGQGPKLLIQFQNNGVVDDSQLPKDRFSAERLKGVDSTLKIQPAKLEDSAVYLCASSSGTVQFFGPGTRLTVL.

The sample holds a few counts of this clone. DNA for the CDR3: TGTGCCAGCAGCGCTCAGGGACAGGGGCCAGATACGCAGTATTTT. This sequence encodes CASSAQGQGPDTQYF. The chain joins TRBV6-4 to TRBJ2-3; the match to TRBD1 covers 10 bases. V lost 6 bases to trimming and J lost 4 bases; unmatched junction nucleotides: 7. The CDR3 length is 15 residues. CDR1 and CDR2 from the germline V gene are MRHNA and SNTAGT.

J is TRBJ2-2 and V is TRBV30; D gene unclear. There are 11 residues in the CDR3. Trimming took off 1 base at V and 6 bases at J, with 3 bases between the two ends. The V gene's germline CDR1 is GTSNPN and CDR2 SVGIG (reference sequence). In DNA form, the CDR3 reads TGTGCCTGGAGTGGAGCCGGGGAGCTGTTTTTT. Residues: CAWSGAGELFF.

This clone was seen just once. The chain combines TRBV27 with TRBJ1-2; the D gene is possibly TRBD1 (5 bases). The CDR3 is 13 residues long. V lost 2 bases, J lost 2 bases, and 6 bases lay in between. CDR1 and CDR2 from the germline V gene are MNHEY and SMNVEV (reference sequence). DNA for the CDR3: TGTGCCAGCAGTTTAGGGGGGAACTATGGCTACACCTTC. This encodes CASSLGGNYGYTF.

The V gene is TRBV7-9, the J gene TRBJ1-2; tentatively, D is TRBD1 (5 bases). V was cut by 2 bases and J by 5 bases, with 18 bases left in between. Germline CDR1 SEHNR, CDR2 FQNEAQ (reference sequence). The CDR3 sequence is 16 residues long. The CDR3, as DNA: TGTGCCAGCAGCTTATCAGGGACCGGGGTTTCTTATGGCTACACCTTC. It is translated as CASSLSGTGVSYGYTF.

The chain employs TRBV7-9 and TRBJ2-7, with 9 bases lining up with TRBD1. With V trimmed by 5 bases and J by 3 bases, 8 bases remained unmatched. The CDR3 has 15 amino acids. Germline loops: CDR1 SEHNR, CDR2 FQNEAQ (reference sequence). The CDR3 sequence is CASSVTGQGSYEQYF. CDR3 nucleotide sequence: TGTGCCAGCAGCGTAACGGGACAGGGCAGCTACGAGCAGTACTTC.

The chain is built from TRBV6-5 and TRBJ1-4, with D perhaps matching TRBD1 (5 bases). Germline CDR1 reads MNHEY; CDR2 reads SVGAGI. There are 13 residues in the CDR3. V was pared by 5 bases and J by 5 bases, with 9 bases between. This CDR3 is CASSDRQNEKLFF. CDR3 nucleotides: TGTGCCAGCAGTGACCGACAGAATGAAAAACTGTTTTTT.

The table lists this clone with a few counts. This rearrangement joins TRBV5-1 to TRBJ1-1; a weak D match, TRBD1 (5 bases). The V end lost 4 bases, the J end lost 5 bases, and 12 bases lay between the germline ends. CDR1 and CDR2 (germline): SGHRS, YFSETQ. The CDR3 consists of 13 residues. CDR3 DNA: TGCGCCAGCAGCGTGGGGGGAGGGACTGAAGCTTTCTTT. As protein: CASSVGGGTEAFF.

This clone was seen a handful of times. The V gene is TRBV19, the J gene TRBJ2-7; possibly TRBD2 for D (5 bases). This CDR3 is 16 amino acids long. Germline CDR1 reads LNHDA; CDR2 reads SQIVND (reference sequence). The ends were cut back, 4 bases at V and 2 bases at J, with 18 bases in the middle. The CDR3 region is CASSTDRDLGTYEQYF. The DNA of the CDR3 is TGTGCCAGTAGTACAGACCGAGATCTCGGGACCTACGAGCAGTACTTC.

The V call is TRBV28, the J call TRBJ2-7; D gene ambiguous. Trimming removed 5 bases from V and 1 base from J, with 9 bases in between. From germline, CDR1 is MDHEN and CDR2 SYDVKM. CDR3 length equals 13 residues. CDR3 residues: CASSDAQSYEQYF. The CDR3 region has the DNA TGTGCCAGCAGTGACGCACAGTCCTACGAGCAGTACTTC. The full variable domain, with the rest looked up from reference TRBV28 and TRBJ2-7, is DVKVTQSSRYLVKRTGEKVFLECVQDMDHENMFWYRQDPGLGLRLIYFSYDVKMKEKGDIPEGYSVSREKKERFSLILESASTNQTSMYLCASSDAQSYEQYFGPGTRLTVT.

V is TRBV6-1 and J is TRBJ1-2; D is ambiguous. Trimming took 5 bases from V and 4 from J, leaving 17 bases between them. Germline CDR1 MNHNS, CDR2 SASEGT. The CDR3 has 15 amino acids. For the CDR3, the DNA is TGTGCCAGCAGTAGGGCAGCGGAAACCCTCTATGGCTACACCTTC. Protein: CASSRAAETLYGYTF.

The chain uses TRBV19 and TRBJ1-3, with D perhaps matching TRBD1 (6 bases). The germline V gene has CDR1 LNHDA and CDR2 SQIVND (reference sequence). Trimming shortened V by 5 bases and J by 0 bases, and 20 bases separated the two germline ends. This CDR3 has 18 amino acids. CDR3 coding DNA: TGTGCCAGTAGTCTGAGGCAGGGGACTTCGAGCTCTGGAAACACCATATATTTT. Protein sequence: CASSLRQGTSSSGNTIYF.

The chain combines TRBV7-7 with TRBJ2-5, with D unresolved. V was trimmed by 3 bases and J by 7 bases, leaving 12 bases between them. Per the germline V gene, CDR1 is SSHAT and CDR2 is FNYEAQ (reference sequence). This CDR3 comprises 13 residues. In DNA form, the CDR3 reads TGTGCCAGCAGCTTCTTGCAGTTGGGGACCCAGTACTTC. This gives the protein CASSFLQLGTQYF. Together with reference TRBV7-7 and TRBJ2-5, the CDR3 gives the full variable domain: GAGVSQSPRYKVTKRGQDVTLRCDPISSHATLYWYQQALGQGPEFLTYFNYEAQPDKSGLPSDRFSAERPEGSISTLTIQRTEQRDSAMYRCASSFLQLGTQYFGPGTRLLVL.

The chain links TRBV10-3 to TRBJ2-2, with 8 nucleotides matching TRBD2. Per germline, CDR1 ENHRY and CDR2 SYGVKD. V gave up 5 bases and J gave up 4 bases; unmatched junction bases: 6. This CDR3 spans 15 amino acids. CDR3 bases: TGTGCCATCAGTTCCTCACTAGCGGCCACCGGGGAGCTGTTTTTT. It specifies CAISSSLAATGELFF.

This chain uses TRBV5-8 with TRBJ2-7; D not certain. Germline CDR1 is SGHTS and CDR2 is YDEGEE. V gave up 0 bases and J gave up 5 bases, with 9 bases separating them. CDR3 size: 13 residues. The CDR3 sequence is CASSLVQSHEQYF. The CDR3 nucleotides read TGTGCCAGCAGCTTGGTACAATCCCACGAGCAGTACTTC.

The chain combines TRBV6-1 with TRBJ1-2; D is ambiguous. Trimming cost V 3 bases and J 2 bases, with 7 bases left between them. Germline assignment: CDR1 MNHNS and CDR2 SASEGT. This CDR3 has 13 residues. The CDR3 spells CASSEGNNYGYTF. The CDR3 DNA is TGTGCCAGCAGTGAGGGCAACAACTATGGCTACACCTTC.